Presented here are 3 T cell receptor beta chains from one specimen sequenced in a study of blood T cell repertoires in COVID-19 (dated by TCRdb to about 2020). Libraries were made using the immunoSEQ multiplex PCR assay. TCRdb re-hosts the immuneACCESS table, in-frame sequences only. Its copies lack some clones; in the studies checked, an unresolved V gene accounts for under half of them, and the cause for the rest is not known. Recorded for this sample are around 270,000 clones; about 85% of them occurred a single time. The ten largest make up about 1% of the sample. Sequences were obtained from peripheral blood. All receptors come from a human donor with COVID-19, enrolled during active disease. The donor label of this sample is uncertain.

This clone was recorded only once. Here the CDR3 reads CASSLMPGQGAEAFF. DNA for the CDR3: TGTGCCAGCAGTTTAATGCCGGGACAGGGCGCTGAAGCTTTCTTT. The chain joins TRBV6-5 to TRBJ1-1, with TRBD1 matching over 9 bases. V lost 4 bases and J lost 6; bases outside the gene matches: 9. This CDR3 has 15 residues. Germline V gene lookup returns CDR1 MNHEY and CDR2 SVGAGI.

V usage is TRBV18 and J usage is TRBJ1-4; 9 nucleotides line up with TRBD1. The CDR3 is 14 residues long. Germline V gives CDR1 KGHSH, CDR2 LQKENI. Germline trimming cut 4 bases from V and 7 bases from J; bases unmatched to any gene: 4. DNA for the CDR3: TGTGCCAGCTCACAGGGACAGGGAGGTGAAAAACTGTTTTTT. It is translated as CASSQGQGGEKLFF.

The chain combines TRBV6-2 or TRBV6-3 with TRBJ1-2; 12 positions match TRBD1. The CDR3 loop spans 16 amino acids. CDR1 and CDR2 from the germline V gene are MNHEY and SVGEGT. The V segment lost 5 bases and the J segment 6 bases; nucleotides outside the gene matches: 10. CDR3 loop: CASSKNPGQGADGYTF. DNA for the CDR3: TGTGCCAGCAGTAAGAATCCGGGACAGGGGGCGGATGGCTACACCTTC.